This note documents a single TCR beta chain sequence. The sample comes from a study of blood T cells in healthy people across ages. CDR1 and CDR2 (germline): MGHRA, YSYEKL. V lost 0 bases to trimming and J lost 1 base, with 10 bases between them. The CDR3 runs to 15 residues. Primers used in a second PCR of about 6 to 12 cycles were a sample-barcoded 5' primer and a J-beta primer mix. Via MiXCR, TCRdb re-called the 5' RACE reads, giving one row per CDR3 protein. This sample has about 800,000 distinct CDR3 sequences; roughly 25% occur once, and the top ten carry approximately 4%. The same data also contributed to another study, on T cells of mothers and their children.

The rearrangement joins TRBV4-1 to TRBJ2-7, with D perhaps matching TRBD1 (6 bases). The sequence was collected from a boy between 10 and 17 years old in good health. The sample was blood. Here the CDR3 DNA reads TGCGCCAGCAGCCAAGATACCGGACAGTCCTACGAGCAGTACTTC. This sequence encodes CASSQDTGQSYEQYF.